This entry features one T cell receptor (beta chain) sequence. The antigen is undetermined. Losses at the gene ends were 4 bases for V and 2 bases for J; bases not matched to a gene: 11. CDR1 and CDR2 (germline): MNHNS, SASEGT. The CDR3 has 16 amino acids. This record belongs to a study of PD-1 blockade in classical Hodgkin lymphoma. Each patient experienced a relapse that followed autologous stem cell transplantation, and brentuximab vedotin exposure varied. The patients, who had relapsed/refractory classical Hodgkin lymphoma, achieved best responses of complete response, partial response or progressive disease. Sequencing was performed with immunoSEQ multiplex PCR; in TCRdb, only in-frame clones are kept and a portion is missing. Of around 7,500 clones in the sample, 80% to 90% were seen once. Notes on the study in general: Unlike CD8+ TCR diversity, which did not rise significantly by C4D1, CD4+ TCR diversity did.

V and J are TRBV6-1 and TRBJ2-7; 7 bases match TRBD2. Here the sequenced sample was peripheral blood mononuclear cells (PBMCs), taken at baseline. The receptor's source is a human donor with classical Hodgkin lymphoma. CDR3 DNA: TGTGCCAGCAGTGTGAGGTTTGGCGGGGGTACCTACGAGCAGTACTTC. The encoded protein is CASSVRFGGGTYEQYF.